These 29 T cell receptor beta chains originate from one sample sequenced in a study of T cells in Graves' hyperthyroidism and ophthalmopathy. RNA transcripts provided the source from which TCR beta CDR3 regions were amplified. During a first-round RT-PCR of the TCR CDR3, the HTBI primer set was used. Each CDR3 protein is one row after TCRdb ran MiXCR on the multiplex PCR reads. Found here are 550,000 to 600,000 distinct CDR3 sequences, 46% of them singletons; the top ten hold around a fifth. Sequences were obtained from peripheral blood or thyroid tissue (not recorded which). The receptors derive from an adult woman with Graves' disease, either hyperthyroidism or ophthalmopathy (not recorded which).

At least ten counts were recorded for this clonotype. The genes are TRBV15 and TRBJ1-3; TRBD1 might be the D (6 bases). This CDR3 comprises 14 residues. V shed 5 bases and J shed 3 bases, with 11 bases lying between them. Germline lookup yields CDR1 LNHNV and CDR2 YYDKDF (reference sequence). The CDR3: CATSSGGGGNTIYF. The CDR3 nucleotides are TGTGCCACCAGCTCGGGGGGCGGTGGAAACACCATATATTTT. The full variable domain, with the rest looked up from reference TRBV15 and TRBJ1-3, is DAMVIQNPRYQVTQFGKPVTLSCSQTLNHNVMYWYQQKSSQAPKLLFHYYDKDFNNEADTPDNFQSRRPNTSFCFLDIRSPGLGDTAMYLCATSSGGGGNTIYFGEGSWLTVV.

To note about this clonotype: The conserved final phenylalanine or tryptophan is absent from the CDR3, which likely points to a read error. The CDR3, as DNA: TGCGCCAGCAGTGATTGGGACAGCAACACTGAGGCTTTCCTT. This translates into CASSDWDSNTEAFL. This rearrangement joins TRBV10-2 to TRBJ1-1, with 7 nucleotides matching TRBD1. This CDR3 contains 14 residues. Germline values: CDR1 WSHSY, CDR2 SAAADI.

V and J are TRBV12-3 or TRBV12-4 and TRBJ1-4, with D possibly matching TRBD1 (6 bases). CDR3 length: 13 amino acids. Trimming cost V 5 bases and J 5 bases, with 9 bases left between them. In nucleotides, the CDR3 is TGTGCCAGCAGTCGGACAGAAAATGAAAAACTGTTTTTT. Protein: CASSRTENEKLFF.

This clonotype was seen a handful of times. The chain combines TRBV2 with TRBJ1-2, with 10 bases identical to TRBD1. CDR1 is SNHLY and CDR2 is FYNNEI in the germline V gene. Trimming removed 9 bases from V and 5 bases from J; junction bases left unmatched: 12. The length of the CDR3 is 15 residues. The CDR3 coding sequence is TGTGCCAGATCTTCCGGGACAGGGGATGCTTATGGCTACACCTTC. This codes for CARSSGTGDAYGYTF.

This clonotype was counted many times. The chain employs TRBV10-2 and TRBJ2-2; TRBD2 might be the D (6 bases). V was pared by 7 bases and J by 4 bases, with 13 bases between. The CDR3 sequence is 14 residues long. Germline CDR1 WSHSY, CDR2 SAAADI. CDR3: CASKAGLATGELFF. The DNA for the CDR3 is TGCGCCAGCAAGGCGGGGCTCGCCACCGGGGAGCTGTTTTTT.

This clonotype was seen repeatedly, ten times or more. The chain uses TRBV13 and TRBJ1-1; the D gene is possibly TRBD1 (6 bases). This CDR3 has 12 amino acids. V dropped 4 bases and J dropped 6 bases, with 9 bases sitting between them. The germline CDR1 and CDR2 sequences are PRHDT and FYEKMQ (reference sequence). The chain's CDR3 is CASSSTGPEAFF. The CDR3 DNA is TGTGCCAGCAGCTCCACAGGGCCTGAAGCTTTCTTT.

The chain carries TRBV7-9 and TRBJ2-7; D possibly corresponds to TRBD1 (7 bases). The germline CDR1 and CDR2 sequences are SEHNR and FQNEAQ (reference sequence). The CDR3 spans 15 residues. Trimming pared 4 bases from V and 2 bases from J, leaving 15 bases between. CDR3 sequence reads: CASSSRGDSPYEQYF. The DNA for the CDR3 is TGTGCCAGCAGCTCGAGGGGGGACAGTCCCTACGAGCAGTACTTC.

This clonotype has a count of ten or more. This chain joins TRBV4-1 and TRBJ1-2, with D unresolved. Germline values: CDR1 MGHRA, CDR2 YSYEKL. The V gene lost 4 bases and the J gene lost 0 bases, with 12 bases spanning the gap. CDR3 length equals 15 residues. CDR3 amino acids: CASSLGPRSNYGYTF. CDR3 sequence (DNA): TGCGCCAGCAGCCTCGGACCGAGATCTAACTATGGCTACACCTTC.

This clonotype was recorded many times. The chain links TRBV6-1 to TRBJ1-5; D is unresolved. Trimming stripped 5 bases from V and 5 bases from J, with 13 bases between. The CDR3 contains 14 residues. Germline assignment: CDR1 MNHNS and CDR2 SASEGT. The CDR3 region is CASSPPRVDQPQHF. CDR3 in DNA: TGTGCCAGCAGTCCCCCCCGGGTTGATCAGCCCCAGCATTTT.

This chain joins TRBV20-1 and TRBJ1-5; D is perhaps TRBD1 (6 bases). There are 12 residues in the CDR3. V was trimmed by 6 bases and J by 6 bases, leaving 12 bases between them. Germline-derived CDR1 and CDR2 are DFQATT and SNEGSKA (reference sequence). The chain's CDR3 is CSAEQGTQPQHF. The CDR3 region has the DNA TGCAGTGCAGAGCAGGGGACTCAGCCCCAGCATTTT.

This clonotype was recorded only once. V gene TRBV13 combines with J gene TRBJ2-5; D is unresolved. Germline V gene sequence: CDR1 PRHDT, CDR2 FYEKMQ (reference sequence). The CDR3 covers 10 residues. The V end lost 0 bases, the J end lost 13 bases, and 6 bases lay between the germline ends. The CDR3 sequence is CASSLGARYF. The CDR3 DNA sequence: TGTGCCAGCAGCTTAGGGGCCCGGTACTTC.

This sequence joins TRBV13 and TRBJ2-3; 7 bases match TRBD1. Trimming removed 3 bases from V and 1 base from J; junction bases left unmatched: 4. From germline, CDR1 is PRHDT and CDR2 FYEKMQ (reference sequence). This CDR3 region has 15 residues. For the CDR3, the DNA is TGTGCCAGCAGCTTGACAGGGAGAGGCACAGATACGCAGTATTTT. Protein product: CASSLTGRGTDTQYF.

The rearrangement joins TRBV20-1 to TRBJ2-2; D is undetermined. This CDR3 contains 13 residues. V gave up 6 bases and J gave up 1 base, with 9 bases separating them. CDR1 and CDR2 (germline): DFQATT, SNEGSKA (reference sequence). The CDR3 nucleotides are TGCAGTGCCGCGAAACGGAACACCGGGGAGCTGTTTTTT. Translating gives CSAAKRNTGELFF.

This clonotype was seen ten or more times. The chain combines TRBV20-1 with TRBJ2-5, with 8 bases lining up with TRBD1. The trim removed 0 bases at V and 5 bases at J, leaving 8 bases unmatched. CDR1 is DFQATT, CDR2 SNEGSKA, per germline (reference sequence). This CDR3 comprises 15 residues. In DNA form, the CDR3 reads TGCAGTGCTAGAGATCGGCAGGGGGCGTTGGAGACCCAGTACTTC. This sequence encodes CSARDRQGALETQYF.

This clonotype has ten or more counts. The chain recombines TRBV7-8 with TRBJ1-1; TRBD1 might be the D (5 bases). This CDR3 comprises 16 residues. V lost 5 bases, J lost 4 bases, and 20 bases lay in between. The germline CDR1 and CDR2 sequences are SGHVS and FQNEAQ. The CDR3 loop is CASSLRGRIEVTEAFF. CDR3 nucleotide sequence: TGTGCCAGCAGCCTCCGGGGCCGAATCGAGGTCACTGAAGCTTTCTTT.

This clonotype was detected a few times. This CDR3 fails to terminate in the conserved phenylalanine or tryptophan, so it likely reflects a read error. The limits of the CDR3 on the DNA are not certain, so only TCRdb's listed CDR3 is given. The gene calls are TRBV2 and TRBJ1-1; TRBD1 is taken as the D call from the table, unchecked against the DNA. The CDR3 region is 9 residues in length, termini included. Germline lookup yields CDR1 SNHLY and CDR2 FYNNEI. CDR3 residues: CASSDPRGA.

The chain links TRBV20-1 to TRBJ1-1; D is undetermined. Per germline, CDR1 DFQATT and CDR2 SNEGSKA (reference sequence). This CDR3 has 13 residues. V was pared by 0 bases and J by 2 bases, with 7 bases between. CDR3 bases: TGCAGTGCTAGAGATCCGGGTAACACTGAAGCTTTCTTT. This gives the protein CSARDPGNTEAFF.

This clonotype was seen at least ten times. The chain joins TRBV5-8 to TRBJ1-1, with D possibly TRBD1 on 5 matching bases. V was cut by 2 bases and J by 6 bases, with 11 bases left in between. CDR1 and CDR2 from the germline V gene are SGHTS and YDEGEE. The CDR3 extends over 13 amino acids. The CDR3 region is CASSFRDFPEAFF. The CDR3 DNA is TGTGCCAGCAGCTTCAGGGATTTCCCTGAAGCTTTCTTT.

This clonotype was recorded a few times. This rearrangement joins TRBV6-2 or TRBV6-3 to TRBJ2-7; possible D gene TRBD2, 6 bases. V lost 0 bases and J 1 base, leaving 16 bases between the germline ends. The CDR3 is 17 amino acids. Looked up from germline, CDR1 is MNHEY and CDR2 is SVGEGT. The CDR3 region has the DNA TGTGCCAGCAGTTACTCGAGTCTGGGCGGGACGTCCTACGAGCAGTACTTC. It is translated as CASSYSSLGGTSYEQYF.

This clonotype was observed many times. The chain employs TRBV2 and TRBJ2-5, with TRBD2 identical over 14 bases. The CDR3 is made up of 15 amino acids. Looked up from germline, CDR1 is SNHLY and CDR2 is FYNNEI. J lost 5 bases, V lost 7 bases, and 6 bases had no gene match. This CDR3 is CASTGTSGRGETQYF. CDR3 in DNA: TGTGCCAGCACTGGGACTAGCGGGAGAGGGGAGACCCAGTACTTC. The entire variable domain, with the rest obtained from reference TRBV2 and TRBJ2-5, is as follows: EPEVTQTPSHQVTQMGQEVILRCVPISNHLYFYWYRQILGQKVEFLVSFYNNEISEKSEIFDDQFSVERPDGSNFTLKIRSTKLEDSAMYFCASTGTSGRGETQYFGPGTRLLVL.

This clonotype was counted at least ten times. The J gene is TRBJ1-5, the V gene TRBV7-8, with 11 nucleotides matching TRBD1. Losses at the gene ends were 5 bases for V and 6 bases for J; bases not matched to a gene: 6. The germline V gene has CDR1 SGHVS and CDR2 FQNEAQ. CDR3 length: 15 residues. In DNA form, the CDR3 reads TGTGCCAGCAGCAGAGGACAGGGGGCAGGTCAGCCCCAGCATTTT. This encodes CASSRGQGAGQPQHF. Drawing the rest from reference TRBV7-8 and TRBJ1-5, the complete variable domain is GAGVSQSPRYKVAKRGQDVALRCDPISGHVSLFWYQQALGQGPEFLTYFQNEAQLDKSGLPSDRFFAERPEGSVSTLKIQRTQQEDSAVYLCASSRGQGAGQPQHFGDGTRLSIL.

In this sample, this clonotype turned up many times. V and J are TRBV30 and TRBJ2-5, with D unclear. CDR1 is GTSNPN and CDR2 is SVGIG in the germline V gene (reference sequence). CDR3 length equals 11 residues. Trimming took 8 bases from V and 0 from J, leaving 7 bases between them. In DNA, the CDR3 is TGTGCCGTAGCCTACCAAGAGACCCAGTACTTC. Translating gives CAVAYQETQYF.

V and J are TRBV7-2 and TRBJ2-5, with D maybe TRBD1 (7 bases). This CDR3 spans 19 amino acids. Germline V gives CDR1 SGHTA, CDR2 FQGNSA. Trimming took off 5 bases at V and 5 bases at J, with 30 bases between the two ends. For the CDR3, the DNA is TGTGCCAGCAGCCCGCGGGCGGGGTCTGGAGCAGGGGGGAAGGAGACCCAGTACTTC. This sequence encodes CASSPRAGSGAGGKETQYF. Combining the CDR3 with reference TRBV7-2 and TRBJ2-5 gives the whole variable domain GAGVSQSPSNKVTEKGKDVELRCDPISGHTALYWYRQSLGQGLEFLIYFQGNSAPDKSGLPSDRFSAERTGGSVSTLTIQRTQQEDSAVYLCASSPRAGSGAGGKETQYFGPGTRLLVL.

In the case of this clonotype: A much more abundant neighbour one base away suggests this may be a read error. The chain employs TRBV5-1 and TRBJ2-5; 10 nucleotides line up with TRBD1. The junction had 9 bases not matched to a gene; V was cut back by 3 bases and J by 7 bases. This CDR3 has 15 residues. Germline V CDR1 and CDR2: SGHRS, YFSETQ. CDR3 DNA sequence: TGCGCCAGCAGCTCCAGGGACAGGGGTACGGGGACCCAGTACTTC. Protein sequence: CASSSRDRGTGTQYF.

A word on this clonotype: At one end the junction does not follow the germline gene, possibly because of a read error. This chain joins TRBV20-1 and TRBJ2-7, with D perhaps TRBD1 (6 bases). The CDR3 is 14 amino acids. The germline V gene encodes CDR1 DFQATT and CDR2 SNEGSKA (reference sequence). CDR3 sequence (DNA): TGCAGTGCTCGTGAATGGCAGGGGCTTTACGGGCAGTACTTC. Translation gives CSAREWQGLYGQYF.

V is TRBV9 and J is TRBJ1-2; D is unclear. The ends were cut back, 4 bases at V and 4 bases at J, with 26 bases in the middle. The CDR3 extends over 18 amino acids. Germline CDR1 reads SGDLS; CDR2 reads YYNGEE. The chain's CDR3 is CASSPEKALVRRGYGYTF. The CDR3 DNA reads as TGTGCCAGCAGCCCCGAGAAAGCCCTGGTTAGGCGCGGCTATGGCTACACCTTC.

As to this clonotype: In this CDR3 the conserved last residue, phenylalanine or tryptophan, is missing, so a read error is likely. It is unclear where the CDR3 begins or ends on the DNA, so no DNA is shown, and the CDR3 is as TCRdb lists it. This chain links TRBV12-3 or TRBV12-4 with TRBJ1-3; the DNA was not compared with TRBD1, the D call given in the table. The CDR3 contains 9 residues when both ends are counted. The CDR3 loop is CASSLATGQ.

The count of this clonotype is one. V usage is TRBV7-1 and J usage is TRBJ1-1; D remains unclear. Being an ORF, TRBV7-1 has a function that is uncertain. Between the trimmed V and J ends, which lost 1 base and 0 bases, there was a span of 15 bases. The CDR3 is 17 amino acids. The CDR3 region has the DNA TGTGCCAGCAGCTCAGGGACCACGTTTACATTGAACACTGAAGCTTTCTTT. The encoded protein is CASSSGTTFTLNTEAFF.

This clonotype was seen repeatedly, ten times or more. Relative to the germline gene, one junction end is altered; a read error may explain this. This sequence joins TRBV7-7 and TRBJ2-5; 7 nucleotides agree with TRBD2. The germline CDR1 and CDR2 sequences are SSHAT and FNYEAQ (reference sequence). CDR3 size: 14 residues. The CDR3 DNA reads as TGTGCTAGCAGCTTGCGGGCGGGAGAGGGGACCCAGTACTTC. As protein: CASSLRAGEGTQYF. The variable domain in full, completed from reference TRBV7-7 and TRBJ2-5, reads GAGVSQSPRYKVTKRGQDVTLRCDPISSHATLYWYQQALGQGPEFLTYFNYEAQPDKSGLPSDRFSAERPEGSISTLTIQRTEQRDSAMYRCASSLRAGEGTQYFGPGTRLLVL.